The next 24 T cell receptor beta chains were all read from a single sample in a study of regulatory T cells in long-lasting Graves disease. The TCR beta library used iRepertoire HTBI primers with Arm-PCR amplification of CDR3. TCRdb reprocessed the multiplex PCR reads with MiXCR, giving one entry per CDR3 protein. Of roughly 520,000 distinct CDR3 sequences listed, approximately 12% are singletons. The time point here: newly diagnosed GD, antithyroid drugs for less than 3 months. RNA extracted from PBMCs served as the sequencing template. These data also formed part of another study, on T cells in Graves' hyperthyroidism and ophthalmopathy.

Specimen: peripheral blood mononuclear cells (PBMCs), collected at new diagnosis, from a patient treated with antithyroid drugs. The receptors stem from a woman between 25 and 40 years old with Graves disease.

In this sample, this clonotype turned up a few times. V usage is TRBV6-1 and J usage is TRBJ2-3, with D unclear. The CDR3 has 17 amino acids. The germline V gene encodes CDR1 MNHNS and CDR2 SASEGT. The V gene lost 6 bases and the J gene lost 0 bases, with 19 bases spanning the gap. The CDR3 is CASRGVGRVTSTDTQYF. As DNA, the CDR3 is TGTGCCAGCAGAGGTGTCGGACGCGTAACTAGCACAGATACGCAGTATTTT.

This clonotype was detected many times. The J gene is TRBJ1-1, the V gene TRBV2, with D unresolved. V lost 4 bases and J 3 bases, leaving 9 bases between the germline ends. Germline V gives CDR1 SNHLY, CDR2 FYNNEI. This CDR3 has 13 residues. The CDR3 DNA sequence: TGTGCCAGCAGTGTGGAGGTGGACACTGAAGCTTTCTTT. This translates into CASSVEVDTEAFF.

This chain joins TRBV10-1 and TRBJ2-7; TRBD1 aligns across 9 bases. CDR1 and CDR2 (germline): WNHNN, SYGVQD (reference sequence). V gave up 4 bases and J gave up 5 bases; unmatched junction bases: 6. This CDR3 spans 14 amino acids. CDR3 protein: CASSVGDRVDEQYF. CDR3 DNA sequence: TGCGCCAGCAGTGTAGGGGACAGGGTCGACGAGCAGTACTTC.

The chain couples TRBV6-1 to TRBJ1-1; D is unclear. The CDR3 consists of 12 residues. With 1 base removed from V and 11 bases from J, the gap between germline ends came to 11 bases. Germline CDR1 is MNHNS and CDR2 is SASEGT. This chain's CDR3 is CASSEGVGRAFF. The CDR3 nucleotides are TGTGCCAGCAGTGAAGGTGTTGGAAGGGCTTTCTTT.

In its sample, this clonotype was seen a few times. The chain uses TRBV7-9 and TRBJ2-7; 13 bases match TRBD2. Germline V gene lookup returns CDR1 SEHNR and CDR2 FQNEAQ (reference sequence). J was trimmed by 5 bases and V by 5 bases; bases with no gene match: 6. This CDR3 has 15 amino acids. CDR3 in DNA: TGTGCCAGCAGCAAAGGACTAGCGGGAGTTGACGAGCAGTACTTC. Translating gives CASSKGLAGVDEQYF. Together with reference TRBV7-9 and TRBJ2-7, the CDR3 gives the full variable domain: DTGVSQNPRHKITKRGQNVTFRCDPISEHNRLYWYRQTLGQGPEFLTYFQNEAQLEKSRLLSDRFSAERPKGSFSTLEIQRTEQGDSAMYLCASSKGLAGVDEQYFGPGTRLTVT.

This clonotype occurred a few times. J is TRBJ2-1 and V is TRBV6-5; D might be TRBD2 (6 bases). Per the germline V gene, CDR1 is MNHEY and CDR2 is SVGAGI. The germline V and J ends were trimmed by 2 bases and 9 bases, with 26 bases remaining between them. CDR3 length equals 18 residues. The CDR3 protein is CASSYEAISGSYRGEQFF. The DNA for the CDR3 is TGTGCCAGCAGTTACGAGGCAATTAGCGGCTCTTATAGGGGTGAGCAGTTCTTC.

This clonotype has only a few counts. CDR3 protein: CASSRDPTGELFF. CDR3 in DNA: TGTGCCAGCAGCCGGGACCCAACCGGGGAGCTGTTTTTT. This chain uses TRBV7-2 with TRBJ2-2, with D perhaps given as TRBD1 or TRBD2 (5 bases each). Trimming stripped 5 bases from V and 5 bases from J, with 9 bases between. Germline CDR1 and CDR2: SGHTA and FQGNSA. The CDR3 loop spans 13 amino acids.

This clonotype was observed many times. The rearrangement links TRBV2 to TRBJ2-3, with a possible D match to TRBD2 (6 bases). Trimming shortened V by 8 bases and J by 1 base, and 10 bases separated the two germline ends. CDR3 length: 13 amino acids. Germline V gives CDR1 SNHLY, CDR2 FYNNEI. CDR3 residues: CASRLVGTDTQYF. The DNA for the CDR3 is TGTGCCAGCCGACTAGTCGGCACAGATACGCAGTATTTT.

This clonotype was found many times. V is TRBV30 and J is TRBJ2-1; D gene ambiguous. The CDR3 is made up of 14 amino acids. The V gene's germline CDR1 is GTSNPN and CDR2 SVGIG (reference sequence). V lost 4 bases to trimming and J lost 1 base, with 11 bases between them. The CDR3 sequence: CAWNGPLSYNEQFF. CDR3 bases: TGTGCCTGGAATGGACCTCTTTCCTACAATGAGCAGTTCTTC.

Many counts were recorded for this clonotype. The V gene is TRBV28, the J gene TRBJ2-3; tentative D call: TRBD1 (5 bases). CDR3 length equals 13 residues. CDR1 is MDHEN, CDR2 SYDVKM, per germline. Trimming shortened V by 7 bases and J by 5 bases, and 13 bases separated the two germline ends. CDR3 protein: CASMGLWGDTQYF. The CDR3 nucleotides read TGTGCCAGCATGGGGCTGTGGGGAGATACGCAGTATTTT.

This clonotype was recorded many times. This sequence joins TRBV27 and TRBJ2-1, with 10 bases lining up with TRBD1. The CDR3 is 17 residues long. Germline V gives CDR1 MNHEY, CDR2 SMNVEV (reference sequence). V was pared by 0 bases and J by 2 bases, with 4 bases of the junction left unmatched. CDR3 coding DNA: TGTGCCAGCAGTTTATCTACCGGGACAGGGGCCTACAATGAGCAGTTCTTC. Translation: CASSLSTGTGAYNEQFF.

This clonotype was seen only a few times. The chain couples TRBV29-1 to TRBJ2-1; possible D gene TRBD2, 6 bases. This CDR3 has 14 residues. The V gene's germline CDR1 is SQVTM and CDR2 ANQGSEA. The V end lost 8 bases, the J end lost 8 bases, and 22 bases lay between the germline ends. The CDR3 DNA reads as TGCAGCATTCTCGGGACTCCCAACCTCGATGAGCAGTTCTTC. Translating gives CSILGTPNLDEQFF.

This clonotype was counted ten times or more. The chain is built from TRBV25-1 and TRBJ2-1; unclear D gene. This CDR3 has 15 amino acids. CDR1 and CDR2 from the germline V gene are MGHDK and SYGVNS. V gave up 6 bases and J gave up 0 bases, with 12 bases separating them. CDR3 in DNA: TGTGCCAGCAGAGGAGTCTACAGCTCCTACAATGAGCAGTTCTTC. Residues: CASRGVYSSYNEQFF. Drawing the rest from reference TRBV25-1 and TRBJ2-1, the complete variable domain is EADIYQTPRYLVIGTGKKITLECSQTMGHDKMYWYQQDPGMELHLIHYSYGVNSTEKGDLSSESTVSRIRTEHFPLTLESARPSHTSQYLCASRGVYSSYNEQFFGPGTRLTVL.

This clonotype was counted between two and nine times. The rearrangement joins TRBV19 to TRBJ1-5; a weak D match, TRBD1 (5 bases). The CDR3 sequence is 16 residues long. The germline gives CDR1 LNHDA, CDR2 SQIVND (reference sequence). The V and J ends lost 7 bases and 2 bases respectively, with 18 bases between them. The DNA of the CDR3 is TGTGCCAGTACCGCCCAGCGGGGGTATGGCAATCAGCCCCAGCATTTT. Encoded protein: CASTAQRGYGNQPQHF.

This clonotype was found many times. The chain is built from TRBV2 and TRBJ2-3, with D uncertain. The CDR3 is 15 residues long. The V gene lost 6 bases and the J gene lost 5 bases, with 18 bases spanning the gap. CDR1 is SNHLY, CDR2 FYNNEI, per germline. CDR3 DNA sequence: TGTGCCAGCAGACCTAGTGGAGCATGGGGAGATACGCAGTATTTT. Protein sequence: CASRPSGAWGDTQYF.

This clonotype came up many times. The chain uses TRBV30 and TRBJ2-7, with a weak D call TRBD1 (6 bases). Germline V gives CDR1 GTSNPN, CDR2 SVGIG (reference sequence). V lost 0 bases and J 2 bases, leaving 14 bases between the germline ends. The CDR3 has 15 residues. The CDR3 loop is CAWSVITTGTYEQYF. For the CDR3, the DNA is TGTGCCTGGAGTGTTATCACGACAGGCACCTACGAGCAGTACTTC.

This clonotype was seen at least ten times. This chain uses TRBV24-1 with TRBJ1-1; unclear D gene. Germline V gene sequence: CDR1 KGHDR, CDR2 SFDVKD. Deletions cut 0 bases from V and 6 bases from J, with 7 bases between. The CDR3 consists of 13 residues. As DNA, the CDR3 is TGTGCCACCAGTGATTTGCTGGGTTCTGAAGCTTTCTTT. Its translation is CATSDLLGSEAFF.

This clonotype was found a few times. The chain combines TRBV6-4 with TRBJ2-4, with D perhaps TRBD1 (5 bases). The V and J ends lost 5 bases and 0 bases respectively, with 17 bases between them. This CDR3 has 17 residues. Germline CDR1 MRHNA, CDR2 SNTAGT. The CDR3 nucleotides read TGTGCCAGCAGTCTTACTTCAGACAGTTCAGCCAAAAACATTCAGTACTTC. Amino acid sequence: CASSLTSDSSAKNIQYF.

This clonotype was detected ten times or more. CDR3 coding DNA: TGTGCCAGCAGGATGGACAGCAACTATGGCTACACCTTC. Protein product: CASRMDSNYGYTF. The chain is built from TRBV6-1 and TRBJ1-2; TRBD1 is a possible D gene (6 bases). V shed 6 bases and J shed 2 bases, with 10 bases lying between them. This CDR3 region has 13 residues. Germline V CDR1 and CDR2: MNHNS, SASEGT.

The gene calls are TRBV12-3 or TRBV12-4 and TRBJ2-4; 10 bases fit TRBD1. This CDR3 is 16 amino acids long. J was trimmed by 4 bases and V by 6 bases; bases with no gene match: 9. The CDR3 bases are TGTGCCAGCAGCTCCGCCCCGGGACAGGGGAAAAACATTCAGTACTTC. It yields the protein CASSSAPGQGKNIQYF.

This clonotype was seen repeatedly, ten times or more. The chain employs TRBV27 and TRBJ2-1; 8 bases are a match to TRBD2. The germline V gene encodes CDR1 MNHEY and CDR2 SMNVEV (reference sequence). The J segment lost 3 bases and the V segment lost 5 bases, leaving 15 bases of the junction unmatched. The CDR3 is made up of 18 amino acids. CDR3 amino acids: CASSLQTPGRAGYNEQFF. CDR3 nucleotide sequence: TGTGCCAGCAGTCTTCAAACTCCCGGGAGGGCTGGCTACAATGAGCAGTTCTTC.

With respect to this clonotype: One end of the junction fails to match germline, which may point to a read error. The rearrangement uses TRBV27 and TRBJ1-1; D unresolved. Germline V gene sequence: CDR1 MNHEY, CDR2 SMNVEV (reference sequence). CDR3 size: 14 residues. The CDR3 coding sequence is TGTGCCAGCAGTTTAGGACGGGTGAACACTGAAACTTTCTTT. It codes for CASSLGRVNTETFF.

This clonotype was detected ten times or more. CDR3 DNA sequence: TGTGCCAGCAGCTTGAGGAGGGGGAGAGATGAGCAGTTCTTC. As protein: CASSLRRGRDEQFF. This rearrangement joins TRBV7-2 to TRBJ2-1; D is possibly TRBD1 or TRBD2 (6 bases each). Germline lookup yields CDR1 SGHTA and CDR2 FQGNSA. Trimming removed 3 bases from V and 8 bases from J, with 14 bases in between. The CDR3 length is 14 residues.

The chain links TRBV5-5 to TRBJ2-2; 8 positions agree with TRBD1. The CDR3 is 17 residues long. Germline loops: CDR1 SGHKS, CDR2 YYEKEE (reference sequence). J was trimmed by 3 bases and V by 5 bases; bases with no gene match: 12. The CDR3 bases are TGTGCCAGCAGATTGTGGACAGGGCCATTTTACACCGGGGAGCTGTTTTTT. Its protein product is CASRLWTGPFYTGELFF.